The 15 T cell receptor beta chains below were found in one sample sequenced in a study of blood T cell repertoires in COVID-19. Measured with immunoSEQ multiplex PCR; TCRdb has only the in-frame clones, and not every one. Found here are 110,000 to 150,000 clones, about four fifths of them singletons; the top ten hold under 7%. Input material: PBMCs or T cells enriched from blood (not recorded which). These receptors were taken from a man aged 40-50 years with acute COVID-19.

Regarding this clone: Because the CDR3's place on the DNA is in doubt, the DNA is left out and the CDR3 is given as listed by TCRdb. The chain uses TRBV28 and TRBJ1-4. Germline CDR1 is MDHEN and CDR2 is SYDVKM. Termini included, the CDR3 measures 18 amino acids. CDR3 amino acids: CASSTSRRADLTNEKLFF.

The V and J genes are TRBV18 and TRBJ2-5; TRBD1 might be the D (6 bases). Between the trimmed V and J ends, which lost 3 bases and 5 bases, there was a span of 16 bases. This CDR3 contains 15 residues. Germline V gene lookup returns CDR1 KGHSH and CDR2 LQKENI. The CDR3 DNA sequence: TGTGCCAGCTCACCTCAACAGGGCAATAGGGAGACCCAGTACTTC. As protein: CASSPQQGNRETQYF.

The genes are TRBV7-6 and TRBJ2-7, with 8 bases aligning to TRBD2. V was clipped by 1 base and J by 3 bases; unmatched bases: 14. CDR1 is SGHVS, CDR2 FNYEAQ, per germline. The CDR3 totals 18 residues. CDR3 in DNA: TGTGCCAGCAGCTTAGGGGTTGGTGCTAGCGGGCTGTACTACGAGCAGTACTTC. Translated: CASSLGVGASGLYYEQYF.

The V and J genes are TRBV19 and TRBJ2-1, with TRBD1 identical over 7 bases. There are 14 residues in the CDR3. The V segment lost 1 base and the J segment 6 bases; nucleotides outside the gene matches: 3. The V gene's germline CDR1 is LNHDA and CDR2 SQIVND (reference sequence). CDR3 sequence: CASSIAPGGNEQFF. The CDR3 DNA follows: TGTGCCAGTAGTATAGCGCCAGGGGGCAATGAGCAGTTCTTC.

This clone was recorded a few times. The chain employs TRBV19 and TRBJ1-1, with TRBD1 matching over 8 bases. V trimming: 6 bases; J trimming: 1 base; junction bases outside the gene matches: 10. This CDR3 is 16 amino acids long. Germline V gene lookup returns CDR1 LNHDA and CDR2 SQIVND (reference sequence). CDR3 in amino acids: CASRLPPGTGNTEAFF. CDR3 nucleotides: TGTGCCAGTAGACTACCTCCCGGGACAGGGAACACTGAAGCTTTCTTT. Supplemented by reference TRBV19 and TRBJ1-1, the full variable domain reads DGGITQSPKYLFRKEGQNVTLSCEQNLNHDAMYWYRQDPGQGLRLIYYSQIVNDFQKGDIAEGYSVSREKKESFPLTVTSAQKNPTAFYLCASRLPPGTGNTEAFFGQGTRLTVV.

The V and J genes are TRBV4-2 and TRBJ1-1, with TRBD1 identical over 8 bases. Unmatched junction bases numbered 10, after V lost 1 base and J lost 0 bases. The CDR3 covers 18 residues. Germline assignment: CDR1 LGHNA and CDR2 YNFKEQ. CDR3 amino acids: CASSQGTGSGWVNTEAFF. DNA of the CDR3: TGTGCCAGCAGCCAAGGGACAGGGAGTGGATGGGTGAACACTGAAGCTTTCTTT.

V gene TRBV25-1 combines with J gene TRBJ1-2; TRBD1 matches at 7 bases. Germline V CDR1 and CDR2: MGHDK, SYGVNS. V was pared by 7 bases and J by 8 bases, with 13 bases of the junction left unmatched. CDR3 size: 14 residues. The CDR3 nucleotides are TGTGCCAGCACTCCGACAGGGCCCTATGCGGGCTACACCTTC. Protein: CASTPTGPYAGYTF.

This chain links TRBV5-4 with TRBJ2-3; D uncertain. CDR1 and CDR2 (germline): SGHNT, YYREEE (reference sequence). Trimming stripped 0 bases from V and 0 bases from J, with 8 bases between. The CDR3 has 15 amino acids. CDR3 in amino acids: CASSLAGSSTDTQYF. CDR3 DNA sequence: TGTGCCAGCAGCTTGGCGGGTTCTAGCACAGATACGCAGTATTTT.

This clone was found a few times. The genes are TRBV7-2 and TRBJ2-7, with D perhaps TRBD2 (6 bases). This CDR3 comprises 13 residues. Trimming took off 1 base at V and 6 bases at J, with 10 bases between the two ends. Germline CDR1 reads SGHTA; CDR2 reads FQGNSA. Here the CDR3 reads CASSLVEGGEQYF. The CDR3 bases are TGTGCCAGCAGCTTAGTTGAGGGAGGCGAGCAGTACTTC.

This chain joins TRBV15 and TRBJ2-1; a weak D match, TRBD1 (5 bases). The CDR3 is 15 amino acids. Germline CDR1 reads LNHNV; CDR2 reads YYDKDF (reference sequence). V gave up 0 bases and J gave up 5 bases, with 11 bases separating them. Written as DNA, the CDR3 is TGTGCCACCAGCAGAGATAGTGTGGGGCACAATGAGCAGTTCTTC. Encoded protein: CATSRDSVGHNEQFF. The variable domain in full, with the rest retrieved from reference TRBV15 and TRBJ2-1, is DAMVIQNPRYQVTQFGKPVTLSCSQTLNHNVMYWYQQKSSQAPKLLFHYYDKDFNNEADTPDNFQSRRPNTSFCFLDIRSPGLGDTAMYLCATSRDSVGHNEQFFGPGTRLTVL.

CDR3 loop: CASSLSLGDRLNSGANVLTF. DNA of the CDR3: TGTGCCAGCAGTTTAAGCCTAGGGGACAGACTGAACTCTGGGGCCAACGTCCTGACTTTC. The chain is built from TRBV28 and TRBJ2-6; the match to TRBD1 covers 7 bases. The ends lost 2 bases at V and 0 bases at J; junction bases unmatched: 13. The CDR3 has 20 residues. Germline V gives CDR1 MDHEN, CDR2 SYDVKM.

CDR3 sequence reads: CASSSGSVRQPQHF. In nucleotides, the CDR3 is TGTGCCAGCAGCTCAGGGTCAGTTCGGCAGCCCCAGCATTTT. The rearrangement uses TRBV5-6 and TRBJ1-5; perhaps TRBD1 as D (5 bases). The CDR3 contains 14 residues. Germline assignment: CDR1 SGHDT and CDR2 YYEEEE. Trimming cost V 3 bases and J 7 bases, with 14 bases left between them.

This chain joins TRBV27 and TRBJ2-1, with 8 bases identical to TRBD2. Trimming cost V 7 bases and J 2 bases; bases outside gene matches: 13. Germline loops: CDR1 MNHEY, CDR2 SMNVEV (reference sequence). CDR3 length: 17 amino acids. The CDR3, as DNA: TGTGCCAGCACCCAACGGGGGGGGGAGAATACCTACAATGAGCAGTTCTTC. Amino acid sequence: CASTQRGGENTYNEQFF.

This clone has only one observation. This rearrangement joins TRBV19 to TRBJ2-5; a possible D gene is TRBD1 (6 bases). Germline V CDR1 and CDR2: LNHDA, SQIVND (reference sequence). The length of the CDR3 is 13 residues. Trimming removed 3 bases from V and 2 bases from J, with 7 bases in between. The CDR3 nucleotides are TGTGCCAGTAGTATGGACAGACAAGAGACCCAGTACTTC. Protein product: CASSMDRQETQYF.

This clone was recorded only once. The chain combines TRBV13 with TRBJ2-7; 8 nucleotides match TRBD2. V lost 5 bases, J lost 2 bases, and 5 bases stayed unmatched. Germline-derived CDR1 and CDR2 are PRHDT and FYEKMQ (reference sequence). The CDR3 covers 14 residues. Here the CDR3 DNA reads TGTGCCAGCAGCGGGAGCGGGAGACCCTACGAGCAGTACTTC. Its protein is CASSGSGRPYEQYF.